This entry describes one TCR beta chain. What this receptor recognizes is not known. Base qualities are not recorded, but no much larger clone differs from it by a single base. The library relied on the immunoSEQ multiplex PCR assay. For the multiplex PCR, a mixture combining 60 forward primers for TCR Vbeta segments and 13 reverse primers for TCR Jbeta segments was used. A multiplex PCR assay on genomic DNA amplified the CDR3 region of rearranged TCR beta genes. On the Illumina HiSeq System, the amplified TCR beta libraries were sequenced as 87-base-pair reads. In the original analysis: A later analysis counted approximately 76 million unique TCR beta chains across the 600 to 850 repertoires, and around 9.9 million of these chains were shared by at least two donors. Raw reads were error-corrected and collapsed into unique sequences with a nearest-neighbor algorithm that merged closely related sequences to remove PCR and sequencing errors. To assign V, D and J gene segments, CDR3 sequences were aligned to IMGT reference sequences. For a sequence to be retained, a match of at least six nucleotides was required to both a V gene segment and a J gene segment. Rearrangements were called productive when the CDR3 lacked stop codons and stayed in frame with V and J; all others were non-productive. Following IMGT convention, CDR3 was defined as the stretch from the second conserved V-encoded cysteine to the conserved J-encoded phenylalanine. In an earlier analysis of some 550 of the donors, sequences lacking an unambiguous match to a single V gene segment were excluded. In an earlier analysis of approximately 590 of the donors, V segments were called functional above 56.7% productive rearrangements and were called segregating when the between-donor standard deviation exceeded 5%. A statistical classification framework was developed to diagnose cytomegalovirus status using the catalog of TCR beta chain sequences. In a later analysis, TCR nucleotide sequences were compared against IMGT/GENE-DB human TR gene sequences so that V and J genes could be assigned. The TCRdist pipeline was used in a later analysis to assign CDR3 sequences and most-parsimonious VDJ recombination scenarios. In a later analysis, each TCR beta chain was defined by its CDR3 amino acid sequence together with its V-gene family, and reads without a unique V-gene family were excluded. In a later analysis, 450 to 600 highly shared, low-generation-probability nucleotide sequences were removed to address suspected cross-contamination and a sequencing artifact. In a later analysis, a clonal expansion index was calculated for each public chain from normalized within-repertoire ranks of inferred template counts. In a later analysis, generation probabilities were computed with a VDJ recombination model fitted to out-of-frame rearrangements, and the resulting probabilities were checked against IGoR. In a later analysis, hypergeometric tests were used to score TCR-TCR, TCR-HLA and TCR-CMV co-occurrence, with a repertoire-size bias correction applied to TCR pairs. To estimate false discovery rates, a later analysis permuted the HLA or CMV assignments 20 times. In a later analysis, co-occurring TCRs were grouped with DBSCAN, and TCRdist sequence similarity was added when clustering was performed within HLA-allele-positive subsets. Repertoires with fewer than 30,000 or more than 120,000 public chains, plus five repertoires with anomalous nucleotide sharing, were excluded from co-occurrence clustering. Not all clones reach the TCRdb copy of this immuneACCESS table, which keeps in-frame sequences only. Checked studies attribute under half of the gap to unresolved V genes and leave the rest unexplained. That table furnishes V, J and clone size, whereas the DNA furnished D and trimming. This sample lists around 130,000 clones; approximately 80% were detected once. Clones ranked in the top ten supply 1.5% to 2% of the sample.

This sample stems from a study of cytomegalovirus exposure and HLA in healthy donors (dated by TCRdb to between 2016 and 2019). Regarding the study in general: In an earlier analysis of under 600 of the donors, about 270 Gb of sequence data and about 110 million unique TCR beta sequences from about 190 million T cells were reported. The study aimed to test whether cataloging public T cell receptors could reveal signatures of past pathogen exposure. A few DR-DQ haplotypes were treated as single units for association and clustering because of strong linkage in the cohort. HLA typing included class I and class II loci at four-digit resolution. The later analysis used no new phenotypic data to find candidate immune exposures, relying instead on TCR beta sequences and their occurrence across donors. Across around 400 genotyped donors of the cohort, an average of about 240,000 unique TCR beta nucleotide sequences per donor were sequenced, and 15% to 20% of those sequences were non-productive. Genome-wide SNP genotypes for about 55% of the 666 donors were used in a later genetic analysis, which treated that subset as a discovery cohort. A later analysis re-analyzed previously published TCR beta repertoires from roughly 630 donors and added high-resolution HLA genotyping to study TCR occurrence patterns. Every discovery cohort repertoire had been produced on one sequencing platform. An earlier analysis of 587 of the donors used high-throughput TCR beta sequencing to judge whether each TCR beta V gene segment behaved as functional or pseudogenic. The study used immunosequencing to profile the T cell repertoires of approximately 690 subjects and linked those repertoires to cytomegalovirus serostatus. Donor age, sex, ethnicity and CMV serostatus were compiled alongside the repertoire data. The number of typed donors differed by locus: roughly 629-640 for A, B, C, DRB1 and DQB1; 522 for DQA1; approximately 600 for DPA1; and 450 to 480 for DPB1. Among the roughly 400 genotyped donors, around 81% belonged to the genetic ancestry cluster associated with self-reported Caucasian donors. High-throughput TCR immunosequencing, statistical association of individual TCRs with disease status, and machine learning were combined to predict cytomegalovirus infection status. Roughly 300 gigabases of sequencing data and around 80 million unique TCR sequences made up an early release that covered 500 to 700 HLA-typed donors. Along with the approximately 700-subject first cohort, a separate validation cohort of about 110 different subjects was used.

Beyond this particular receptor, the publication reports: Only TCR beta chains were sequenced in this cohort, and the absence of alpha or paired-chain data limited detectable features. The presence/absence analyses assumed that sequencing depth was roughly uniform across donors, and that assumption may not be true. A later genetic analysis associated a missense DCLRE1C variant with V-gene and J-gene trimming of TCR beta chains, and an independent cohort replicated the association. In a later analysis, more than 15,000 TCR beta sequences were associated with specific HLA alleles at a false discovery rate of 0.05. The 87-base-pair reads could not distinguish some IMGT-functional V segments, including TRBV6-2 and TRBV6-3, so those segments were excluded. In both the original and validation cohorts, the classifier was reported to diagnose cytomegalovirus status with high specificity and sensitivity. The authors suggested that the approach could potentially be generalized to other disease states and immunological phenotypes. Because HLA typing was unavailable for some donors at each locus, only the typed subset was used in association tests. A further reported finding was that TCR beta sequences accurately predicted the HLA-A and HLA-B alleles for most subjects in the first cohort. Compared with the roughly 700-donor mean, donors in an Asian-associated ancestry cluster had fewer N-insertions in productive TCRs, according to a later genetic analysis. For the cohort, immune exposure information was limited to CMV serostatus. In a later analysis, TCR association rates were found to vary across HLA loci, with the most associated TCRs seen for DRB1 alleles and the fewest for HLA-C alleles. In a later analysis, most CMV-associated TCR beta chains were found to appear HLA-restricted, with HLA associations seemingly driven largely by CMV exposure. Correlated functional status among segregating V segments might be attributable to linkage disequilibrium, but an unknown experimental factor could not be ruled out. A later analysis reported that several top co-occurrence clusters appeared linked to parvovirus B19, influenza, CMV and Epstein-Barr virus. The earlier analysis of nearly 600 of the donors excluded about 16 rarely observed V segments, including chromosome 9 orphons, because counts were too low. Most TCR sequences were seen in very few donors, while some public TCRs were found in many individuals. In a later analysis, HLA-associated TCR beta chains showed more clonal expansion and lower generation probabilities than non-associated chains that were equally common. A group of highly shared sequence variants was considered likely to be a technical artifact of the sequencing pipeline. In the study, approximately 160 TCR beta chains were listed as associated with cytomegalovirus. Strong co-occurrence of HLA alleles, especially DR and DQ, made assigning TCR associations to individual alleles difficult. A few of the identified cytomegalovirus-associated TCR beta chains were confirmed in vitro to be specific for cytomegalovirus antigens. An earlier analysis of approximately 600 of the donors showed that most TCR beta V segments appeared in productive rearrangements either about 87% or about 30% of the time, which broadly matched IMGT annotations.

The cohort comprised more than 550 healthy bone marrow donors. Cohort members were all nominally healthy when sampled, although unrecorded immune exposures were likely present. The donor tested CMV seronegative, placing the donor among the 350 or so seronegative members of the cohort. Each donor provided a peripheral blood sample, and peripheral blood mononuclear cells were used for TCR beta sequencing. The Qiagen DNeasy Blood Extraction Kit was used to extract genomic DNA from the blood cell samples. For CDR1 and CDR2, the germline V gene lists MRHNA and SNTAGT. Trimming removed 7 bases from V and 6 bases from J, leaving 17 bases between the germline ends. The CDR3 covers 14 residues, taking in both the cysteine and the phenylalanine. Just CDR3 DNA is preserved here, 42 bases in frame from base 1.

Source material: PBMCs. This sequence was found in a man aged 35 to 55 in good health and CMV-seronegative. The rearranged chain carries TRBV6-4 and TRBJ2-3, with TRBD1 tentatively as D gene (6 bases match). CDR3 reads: CASKPGHQADTQYF. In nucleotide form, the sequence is TGTGCCAGCAAGCCGGGACACCAGGCGGATACGCAGTATTTT.